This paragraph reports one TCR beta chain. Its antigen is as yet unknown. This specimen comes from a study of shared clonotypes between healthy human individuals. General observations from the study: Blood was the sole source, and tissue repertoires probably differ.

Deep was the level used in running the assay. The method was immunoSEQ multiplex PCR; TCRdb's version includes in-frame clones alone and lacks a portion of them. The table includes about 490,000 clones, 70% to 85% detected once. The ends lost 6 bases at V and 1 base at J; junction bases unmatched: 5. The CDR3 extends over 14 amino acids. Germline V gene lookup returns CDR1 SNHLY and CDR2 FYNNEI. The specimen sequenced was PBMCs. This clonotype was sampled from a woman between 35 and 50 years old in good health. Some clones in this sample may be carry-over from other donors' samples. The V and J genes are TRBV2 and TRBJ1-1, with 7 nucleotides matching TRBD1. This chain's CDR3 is CASRIRGTNTEAFF. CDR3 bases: TGTGCCAGCAGAATCAGGGGGACGAACACTGAAGCTTTCTTT. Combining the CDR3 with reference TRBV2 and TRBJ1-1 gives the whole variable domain EPEVTQTPSHQVTQMGQEVILRCVPISNHLYFYWYRQILGQKVEFLVSFYNNEISEKSEIFDDQFSVERPDGSNFTLKIRSTKLEDSAMYFCASRIRGTNTEAFFGQGTRLTVV.